This T cell receptor (beta chain) was captured by sequencing in a study of beta chain features in type 1 diabetes. As for the study in general: Patients and healthy donors were similar in age, gender and cell yields. Across all samples, roughly 100,000,000 sorted cells were examined. Study-wide findings and caveats: Fewer insertions but more deletions were seen at VDJ junctions in type 1 diabetes patients.

In the case of this clone: Its target is not known.

The V end was cut by 1 base, the J end by 7 bases, with 12 bases between. The CDR3 has 14 amino acids. Germline V gives CDR1 LGHNA, CDR2 YNFKEQ. The isolated RNA, all of it, was reverse transcribed, so expressed TCRB transcripts were what got sequenced. The table came from immunoSEQ multiplex PCR; TCRdb's copy has only in-frame clones and leaves some out. Of about 270,000 clones in the sample, around an eighth were seen once. This clonotype was sampled from a woman in her thirties or forties in good health. Sequencing was done on a sample of naive CD4+ T cells from blood. The chain links TRBV4-2 to TRBJ2-3; tentatively, D is TRBD2 (6 bases). The CDR3 region is CASSQGTSTYTQYF. The CDR3 DNA follows: TGTGCCAGCAGCCAAGGTACTAGCACGTATACGCAGTATTTT.